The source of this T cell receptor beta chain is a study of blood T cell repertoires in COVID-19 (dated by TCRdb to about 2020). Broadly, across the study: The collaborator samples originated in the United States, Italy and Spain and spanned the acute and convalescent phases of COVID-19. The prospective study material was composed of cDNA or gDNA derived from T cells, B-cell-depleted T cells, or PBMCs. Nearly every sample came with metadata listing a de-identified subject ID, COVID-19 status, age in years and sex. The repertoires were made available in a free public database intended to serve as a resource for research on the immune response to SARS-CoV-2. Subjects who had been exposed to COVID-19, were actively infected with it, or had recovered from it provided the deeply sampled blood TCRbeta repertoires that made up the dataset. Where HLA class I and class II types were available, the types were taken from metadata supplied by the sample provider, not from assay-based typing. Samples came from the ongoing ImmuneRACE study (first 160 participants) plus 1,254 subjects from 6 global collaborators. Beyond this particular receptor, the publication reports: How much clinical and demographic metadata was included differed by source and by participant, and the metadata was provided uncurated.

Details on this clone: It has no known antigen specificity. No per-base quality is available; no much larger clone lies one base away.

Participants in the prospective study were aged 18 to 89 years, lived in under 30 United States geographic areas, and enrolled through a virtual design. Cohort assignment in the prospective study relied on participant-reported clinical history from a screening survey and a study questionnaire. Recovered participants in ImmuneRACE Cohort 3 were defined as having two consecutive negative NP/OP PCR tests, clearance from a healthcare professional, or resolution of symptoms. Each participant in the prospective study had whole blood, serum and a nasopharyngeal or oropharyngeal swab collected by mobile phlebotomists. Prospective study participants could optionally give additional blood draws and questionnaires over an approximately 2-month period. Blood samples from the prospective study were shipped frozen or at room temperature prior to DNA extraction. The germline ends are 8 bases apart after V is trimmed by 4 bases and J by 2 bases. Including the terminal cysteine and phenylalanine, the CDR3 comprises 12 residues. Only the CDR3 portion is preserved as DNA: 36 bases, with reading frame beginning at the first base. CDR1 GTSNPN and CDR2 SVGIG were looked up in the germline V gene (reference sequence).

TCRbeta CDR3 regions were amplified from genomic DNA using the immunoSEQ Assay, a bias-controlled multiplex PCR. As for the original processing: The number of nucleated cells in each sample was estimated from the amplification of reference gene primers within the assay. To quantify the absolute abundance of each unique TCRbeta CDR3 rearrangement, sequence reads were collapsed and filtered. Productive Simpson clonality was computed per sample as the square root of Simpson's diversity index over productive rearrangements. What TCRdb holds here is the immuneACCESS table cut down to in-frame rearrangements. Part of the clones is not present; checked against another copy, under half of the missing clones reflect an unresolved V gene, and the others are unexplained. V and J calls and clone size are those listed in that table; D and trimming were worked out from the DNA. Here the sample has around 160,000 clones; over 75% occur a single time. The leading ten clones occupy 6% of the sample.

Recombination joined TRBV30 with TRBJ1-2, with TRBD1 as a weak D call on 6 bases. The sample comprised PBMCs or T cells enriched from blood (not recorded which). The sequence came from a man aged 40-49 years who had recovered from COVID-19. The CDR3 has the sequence CAWKGENYGYTF. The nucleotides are TGTGCCTGGAAGGGGGAAAACTATGGCTACACCTTC.